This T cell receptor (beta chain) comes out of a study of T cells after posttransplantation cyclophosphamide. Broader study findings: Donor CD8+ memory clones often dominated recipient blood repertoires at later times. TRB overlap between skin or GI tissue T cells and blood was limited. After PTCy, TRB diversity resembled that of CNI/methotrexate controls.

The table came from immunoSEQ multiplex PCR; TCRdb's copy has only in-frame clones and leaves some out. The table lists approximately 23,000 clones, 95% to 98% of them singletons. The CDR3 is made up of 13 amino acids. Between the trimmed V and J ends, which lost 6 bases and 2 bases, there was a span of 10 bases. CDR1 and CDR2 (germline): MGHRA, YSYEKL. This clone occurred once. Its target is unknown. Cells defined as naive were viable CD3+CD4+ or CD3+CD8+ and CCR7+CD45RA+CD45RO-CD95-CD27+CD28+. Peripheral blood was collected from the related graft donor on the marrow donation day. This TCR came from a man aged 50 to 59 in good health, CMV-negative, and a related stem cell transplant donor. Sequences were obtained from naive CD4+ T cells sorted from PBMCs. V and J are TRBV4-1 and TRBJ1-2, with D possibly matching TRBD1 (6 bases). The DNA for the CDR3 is TGCGCCAGCAGTACAGGGTTGAACTATGGCTACACCTTC. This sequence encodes CASSTGLNYGYTF.